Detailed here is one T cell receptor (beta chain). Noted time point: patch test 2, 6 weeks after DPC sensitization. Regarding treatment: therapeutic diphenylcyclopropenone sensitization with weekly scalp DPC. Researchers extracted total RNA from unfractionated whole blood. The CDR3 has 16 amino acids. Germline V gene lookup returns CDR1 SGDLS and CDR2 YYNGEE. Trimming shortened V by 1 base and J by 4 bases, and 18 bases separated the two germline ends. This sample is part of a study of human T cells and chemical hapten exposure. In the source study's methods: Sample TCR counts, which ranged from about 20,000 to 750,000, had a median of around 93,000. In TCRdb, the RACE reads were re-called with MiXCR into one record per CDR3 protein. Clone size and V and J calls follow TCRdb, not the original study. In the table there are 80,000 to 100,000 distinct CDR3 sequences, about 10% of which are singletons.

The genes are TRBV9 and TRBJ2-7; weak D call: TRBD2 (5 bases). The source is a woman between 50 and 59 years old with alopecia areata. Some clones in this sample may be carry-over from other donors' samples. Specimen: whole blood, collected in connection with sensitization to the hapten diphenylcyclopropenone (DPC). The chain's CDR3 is CASSVSLDSTVYEQYF. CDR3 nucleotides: TGTGCCAGCAGCGTAAGTTTGGACTCCACAGTGTACGAGCAGTACTTC. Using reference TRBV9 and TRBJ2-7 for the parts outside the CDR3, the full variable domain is DSGVTQTPKHLITATGQRVTLRCSPRSGDLSVYWYQQSLDQGLQFLIQYYNGEERAKGNILERFSAQQFPDLHSELNLSSLELGDSALYFCASSVSLDSTVYEQYFGPGTRLTVT.